Below are 26 T cell receptor beta chains sequenced from a single sample in a study of T-cell memory formation after mild COVID-19. TCRdb itself ran the 5' RACE reads through MiXCR, one entry per CDR3 protein. The profile covers about 320,000 distinct CDR3 sequences, with approximately 14% appearing a single time and roughly a fifth taken by the ten largest. What was sequenced was PBMCs or a T cell subset sorted from them (not recorded which). The receptors originated from a man between 18 and 35 years old who had mild COVID-19 (a few samples of this study predate the infection). Cell type and time point are not known.

The chain employs TRBV4-1 and TRBJ1-2; no definite D call. Germline V gene lookup returns CDR1 MGHRA and CDR2 YSYEKL. This CDR3 is 15 amino acids long. Deletions cut 1 base from V and 0 bases from J, with 9 bases between. DNA for the CDR3: TGCGCCAGCAGCCAAGCGGACGGAACTAACTATGGCTACACCTTC. Translated, it gives CASSQADGTNYGYTF.

Only a few counts were recorded for this clonotype. The V and J genes are TRBV6-2 or TRBV6-3 and TRBJ2-7, with 9 nucleotides matching TRBD2. This CDR3 comprises 14 residues. CDR1 MNHEY and CDR2 SVGEGT come from the germline V gene. J lost 2 bases, V lost 6 bases, and 5 bases had no gene match. The CDR3 sequence is CASSQGGGAYEQYF. The CDR3 coding sequence is TGTGCCAGCAGCCAAGGCGGGGGGGCCTACGAGCAGTACTTC.

This clonotype came up a few times. The rearrangement links TRBV6-2 or TRBV6-3 to TRBJ1-6; maybe TRBD1 (5 bases). The germline V gene has CDR1 MNHEY and CDR2 SVGEGT. This CDR3 is 15 amino acids long. Trimming left V 2 bases short and J 10 bases short, with 15 bases between. The CDR3 protein is CASSYMLGGRSPLHF. The CDR3 region has the DNA TGTGCCAGCAGTTACATGCTCGGGGGACGCTCACCCCTCCACTTT.

The chain uses TRBV18 and TRBJ2-7; D possibly corresponds to TRBD1 (6 bases). V gave up 2 bases and J gave up 4 bases, with 9 bases separating them. Germline CDR1 is KGHSH and CDR2 is LQKENI. This CDR3 has 13 residues. The CDR3 DNA follows: TGTGCCAGCTCACCAGGGACACTTTACGAGCAGTACGTC. Protein product: CASSPGTLYEQYV.

This chain connects TRBV5-1 to TRBJ2-3; D perhaps matches TRBD2 (6 bases). Germline values: CDR1 SGHRS, CDR2 YFSETQ. CDR3 size: 14 residues. Trimming took off 5 bases at V and 2 bases at J, with 12 bases between the two ends. The CDR3: CASRPSEDTDTQYF. The CDR3 DNA reads TGCGCCAGCAGGCCTAGCGAGGACACAGATACGCAGTATTTT.

This clonotype was counted at least ten times. This chain links TRBV6-2 or TRBV6-3 with TRBJ2-1; no clear D gene. Germline values: CDR1 MNHEY, CDR2 SVGEGT. The V end lost 4 bases, the J end lost 6 bases, and 7 bases lay between the germline ends. The CDR3 runs 12 residues. CDR3 DNA: TGTGCCAGCAGTTCCCCCGGCAATGAGCAGTTCTTC. This codes for CASSSPGNEQFF.

This clonotype was seen more than once but under ten times. This chain joins TRBV9 and TRBJ2-1, with D possibly matching TRBD2 (5 bases). The V end was cut by 3 bases, the J end by 7 bases, with 8 bases between. The germline V gene has CDR1 SGDLS and CDR2 YYNGEE. This CDR3 has 12 amino acids. This chain's CDR3 is CASSAGFNEQFF. The DNA for the CDR3 is TGTGCCAGCAGCGCGGGATTTAATGAGCAGTTCTTC.

This clonotype was seen more than once but under ten times. The chain employs TRBV5-4 and TRBJ2-3; D assignment may be TRBD1 or TRBD2 (6 bases each). Germline lookup yields CDR1 SGHNT and CDR2 YYREEE (reference sequence). The CDR3 runs to 16 residues. V was clipped by 0 bases and J by 0 bases, with 11 bases between them. CDR3 loop: CASSLGGAVSTDTQYF. CDR3 nucleotide sequence: TGTGCCAGCAGCTTGGGGGGGGCGGTGAGCACAGATACGCAGTATTTT.

As DNA, the CDR3 is TGTGCCAGCAGCTTAGTTTGGGCAGGTGAAGAGACCCAGTACTTC. This gives the protein CASSLVWAGEETQYF. The genes are TRBV7-2 and TRBJ2-5, with D uncertain. This CDR3 has 15 residues. The germline V and J ends were trimmed by 1 base and 3 bases, with 12 bases remaining between them. Germline CDR1 and CDR2: SGHTA and FQGNSA.

The sample holds a few counts of this clonotype. The genes are TRBV5-1 and TRBJ2-3; 8 positions agree with TRBD2. CDR3 length equals 16 residues. Germline assignment: CDR1 SGHRS and CDR2 YFSETQ. Trimming at V came to 7 bases and at J to 1 base, leaving 11 bases not matched to a gene. The CDR3 nucleotides are TGCGCCAGCGGACCTCGGGGGCGGGGGGGCACAGATACGCAGTATTTT. Its protein is CASGPRGRGGTDTQYF. Full variable domain (missing parts from reference TRBV5-1 and TRBJ2-3): KAGVTQTPRYLIKTRGQQVTLSCSPISGHRSVSWYQQTPGQGLQFLFEYFSETQRNKGNFPGRFSGRQFSNSRSEMNVSTLELGDSALYLCASGPRGRGGTDTQYFGPGTRLTVL.

The V and J genes are TRBV6-1 and TRBJ2-1; 11 nucleotides agree with TRBD1. V shed 5 bases, J shed 2 bases, and the junction held 5 bases outside the gene matches. Looked up from germline, CDR1 is MNHNS and CDR2 is SASEGT. CDR3 length: 16 amino acids. This CDR3 reads CASSPRTGGTYNEQFF. Written as DNA, the CDR3 is TGTGCCAGCAGTCCAAGGACAGGGGGCACCTACAATGAGCAGTTCTTC.

A few counts support this clonotype. This sequence joins TRBV20-1 and TRBJ2-7; 9 bases fit TRBD1. V shed 3 bases and J 2 bases; nucleotides not matched to a gene: 5. The CDR3 totals 14 residues. Germline V lookup: CDR1 DFQATT, CDR2 SNEGSKA (reference sequence). CDR3 nucleotide sequence: TGCAGTGCTAGGGGGAGGGACAGGGCCTACGAGCAGTACTTC. It is translated as CSARGRDRAYEQYF.

The rearrangement links TRBV7-2 to TRBJ2-2; 7 bases agree with TRBD2. The CDR3 runs to 16 residues. The germline V gene encodes CDR1 SGHTA and CDR2 FQGNSA. The ends lost 6 bases at V and 4 bases at J; junction bases unmatched: 11. The CDR3 DNA follows: TGTGCCAGCAGAAACTCCGGGACTACTAGCACCGGGGAGCTGTTTTTT. Residues: CASRNSGTTSTGELFF.

There are a few counts of this clonotype. This CDR3 reads CASSPGGLGTGELFF. The CDR3 region has the DNA TGTGCCAGCAGTCCAGGGGGCCTCGGGACCGGGGAGCTGTTTTTT. The chain recombines TRBV27 with TRBJ2-2; 8 bases agree with TRBD1. Germline lookup yields CDR1 MNHEY and CDR2 SMNVEV (reference sequence). The CDR3 totals 15 residues. V lost 5 bases and J lost 5; bases outside the gene matches: 7.

This clonotype was detected only a few times. The V gene is TRBV6-4, the J gene TRBJ1-1, with D hard to call. Trimming took off 4 bases at V and 5 bases at J, with 11 bases between the two ends. The CDR3 extends over 13 amino acids. Germline V lookup: CDR1 MRHNA, CDR2 SNTAGT. The CDR3 loop reads CASSAEAGTEAFF. Here the CDR3 DNA reads TGTGCCAGCAGTGCCGAGGCGGGGACTGAAGCTTTCTTT.

The chain employs TRBV6-5 and TRBJ2-5; D not certain. The CDR3 has 13 amino acids. V was trimmed by 7 bases and J by 5 bases, leaving 14 bases between them. Germline-derived CDR1 and CDR2 are MNHEY and SVGAGI. The CDR3 here is CASTYGVLETQYF. The CDR3 coding sequence is TGTGCCAGCACCTATGGGGTTCTGGAGACCCAGTACTTC.

In this sample, this clonotype turned up a few times. The chain combines TRBV5-1 with TRBJ2-5, with D perhaps matching TRBD1 (6 bases). This CDR3 has 14 residues. Germline V CDR1 and CDR2: SGHRS, YFSETQ. V was trimmed by 4 bases and J by 4 bases, leaving 14 bases between them. The CDR3 DNA follows: TGCGCCAGCAGCGTTACAGGGTACCGAGAGACCCAGTACTTC. Translated: CASSVTGYRETQYF. The full variable domain, its missing parts supplied by reference TRBV5-1 and TRBJ2-5, is KAGVTQTPRYLIKTRGQQVTLSCSPISGHRSVSWYQQTPGQGLQFLFEYFSETQRNKGNFPGRFSGRQFSNSRSEMNVSTLELGDSALYLCASSVTGYRETQYFGPGTRLLVL.

This clonotype has more than one count but fewer than ten. The chain has TRBV7-9 and TRBJ2-7, with D perhaps matching TRBD1 (6 bases). The germline CDR1 and CDR2 sequences are SEHNR and FQNEAQ (reference sequence). The CDR3 is made up of 13 amino acids. Trimming removed 6 bases at V and 3 bases at J, with 12 bases between. The CDR3 is CASSFEGVYEQYF. CDR3 DNA sequence: TGTGCCAGCAGTTTCGAGGGGGTCTACGAGCAGTACTTC. Full variable domain (remainder filled in from reference TRBV7-9 and TRBJ2-7): DTGVSQNPRHKITKRGQNVTFRCDPISEHNRLYWYRQTLGQGPEFLTYFQNEAQLEKSRLLSDRFSAERPKGSFSTLEIQRTEQGDSAMYLCASSFEGVYEQYFGPGTRLTVT.

This clonotype turned up a few times. V usage is TRBV7-6 and J usage is TRBJ2-7; 9 bases map to TRBD1. Germline V lookup: CDR1 SGHVS, CDR2 FNYEAQ. The CDR3 has 15 amino acids. V dropped 3 bases and J dropped 6; count of bases not matched to a gene: 9. For the CDR3, the DNA is TGTGCCAGCAGCTTTAAACCGGGACAGGGTTTCGAGCAGTACTTC. Protein: CASSFKPGQGFEQYF.

This chain links TRBV27 with TRBJ2-1, with D uncertain. This CDR3 contains 14 residues. V shed 6 bases and J shed 4 bases, with 13 bases lying between them. In germline, CDR1 is MNHEY, CDR2 SMNVEV (reference sequence). The CDR3 region is CASSLVPRYNEQFF. CDR3 nucleotide sequence: TGTGCCAGCAGCTTAGTCCCGAGATACAATGAGCAGTTCTTC.

The rearrangement joins TRBV19 to TRBJ1-3; the D is unclear. The V end was cut by 7 bases, the J end by 4 bases, with 8 bases between. The CDR3 sequence is 12 residues long. Germline CDR1 reads LNHDA; CDR2 reads SQIVND (reference sequence). DNA for the CDR3: TGTGCCAGTACCGTGGACGGAAACACCATATATTTT. Translating gives CASTVDGNTIYF. Supplemented by reference TRBV19 and TRBJ1-3, the full variable domain reads DGGITQSPKYLFRKEGQNVTLSCEQNLNHDAMYWYRQDPGQGLRLIYYSQIVNDFQKGDIAEGYSVSREKKESFPLTVTSAQKNPTAFYLCASTVDGNTIYFGEGSWLTVV.

This clonotype appeared a few times. CDR3 region: CASRLSGESYEQYF. DNA of the CDR3: TGTGCCAGCAGATTAAGCGGGGAGAGCTACGAGCAGTACTTC. The chain combines TRBV12-3 or TRBV12-4 with TRBJ2-7; 7 bases line up with TRBD2. There are 14 residues in the CDR3. J gave up 3 bases and V 6 bases, and 8 bases lay outside the gene matches.

The J gene is TRBJ2-2, the V gene TRBV6-2 or TRBV6-3; D is unclear. CDR3 size: 13 residues. V gave up 7 bases and J gave up 4 bases, with 10 bases separating them. Germline V gene lookup returns CDR1 MNHEY and CDR2 SVGEGT. CDR3 sequence (DNA): TGTGCCAGCAAGTTGGGGTCCACCGGGGAGCTGTTTTTT. Translated: CASKLGSTGELFF.

This clonotype was picked up a small number of times. The chain couples TRBV12-3 or TRBV12-4 to TRBJ2-7; the D is unclear. The CDR3 extends over 11 amino acids. V lost 6 bases and J 3 bases, leaving 6 bases between the germline ends. This CDR3 reads CASSRNYEQYF. The CDR3 nucleotides are TGTGCCAGCAGCCGAAACTACGAGCAGTACTTC.

This clonotype was detected ten times or more. The chain joins TRBV5-1 to TRBJ1-3; D gene ambiguous. The germline V and J ends were trimmed by 2 bases and 0 bases, with 6 bases remaining between them. This CDR3 is 14 amino acids long. Germline assignment: CDR1 SGHRS and CDR2 YFSETQ. For the CDR3, the DNA is TGCGCCAGCAGCTTCTCAGACTCTGGAAACACCATATATTTT. Protein sequence: CASSFSDSGNTIYF. Using reference TRBV5-1 and TRBJ1-3 for the parts outside the CDR3, the full variable domain is KAGVTQTPRYLIKTRGQQVTLSCSPISGHRSVSWYQQTPGQGLQFLFEYFSETQRNKGNFPGRFSGRQFSNSRSEMNVSTLELGDSALYLCASSFSDSGNTIYFGEGSWLTVV.

The rearrangement links TRBV12-3 or TRBV12-4 to TRBJ1-1; D is ambiguous. The CDR3 consists of 14 residues. Trimming cost V 2 bases and J 7 bases, with 14 bases left between them. The CDR3 DNA follows: TGTGCCAGCAGTTTACTGGGCGGTGACGGTGAAGCTTTCTTT. Amino acid sequence: CASSLLGGDGEAFF.